The count of the clone carrying this T cell receptor beta chain is one. The data were produced by immunoSEQ multiplex PCR, yet TCRdb's version contains in-frame clones alone and is incomplete. The sample carries millions of clones, roughly nine tenths recorded once. CDR1 and CDR2 (germline): SGHRS, YFSETQ. V was clipped by 0 bases and J by 10 bases, with 26 bases between them. The CDR3 is 18 residues long. The sample comes from a study of shared clonotypes between healthy human individuals. This chain links TRBV5-1 with TRBJ2-1; no definite D call. The sequencing input was naive CD4+ T cells sorted from blood. Subset noted: CD45RA+ positively selected. The clonotype originates from a man between 18 and 29 years old in good health. CDR3 DNA: TGCGCCAGCAGCTTGGTCCCCCGGCCGTTTGGCCAGGCCCAAGAGCAGTTCTTC. Encoded protein: CASSLVPRPFGQAQEQFF. The complete variable domain, with remaining parts taken from reference TRBV5-1 and TRBJ2-1, reads KAGVTQTPRYLIKTRGQQVTLSCSPISGHRSVSWYQQTPGQGLQFLFEYFSETQRNKGNFPGRFSGRQFSNSRSEMNVSTLELGDSALYLCASSLVPRPFGQAQEQFFGPGTRLTVL.